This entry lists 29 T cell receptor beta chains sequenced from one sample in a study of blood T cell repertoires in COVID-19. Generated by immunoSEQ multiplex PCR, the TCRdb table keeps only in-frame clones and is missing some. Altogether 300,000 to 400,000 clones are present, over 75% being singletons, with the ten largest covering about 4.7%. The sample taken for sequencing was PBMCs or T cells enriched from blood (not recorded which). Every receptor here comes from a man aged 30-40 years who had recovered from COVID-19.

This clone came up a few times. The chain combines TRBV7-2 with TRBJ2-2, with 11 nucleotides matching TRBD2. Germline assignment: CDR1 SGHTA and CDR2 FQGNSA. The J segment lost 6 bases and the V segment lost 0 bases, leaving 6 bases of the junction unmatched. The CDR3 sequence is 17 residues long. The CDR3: CASSLANLAGGAGELFF. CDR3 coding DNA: TGTGCCAGCAGCTTAGCGAATCTAGCGGGGGGTGCCGGGGAGCTGTTTTTT.

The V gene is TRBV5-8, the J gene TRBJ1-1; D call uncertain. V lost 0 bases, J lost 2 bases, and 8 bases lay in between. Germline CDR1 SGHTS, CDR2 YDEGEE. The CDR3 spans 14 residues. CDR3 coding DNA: TGTGCCAGCAGCTTGGCGGAGGCTAACACTGAAGCTTTCTTT. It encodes CASSLAEANTEAFF.

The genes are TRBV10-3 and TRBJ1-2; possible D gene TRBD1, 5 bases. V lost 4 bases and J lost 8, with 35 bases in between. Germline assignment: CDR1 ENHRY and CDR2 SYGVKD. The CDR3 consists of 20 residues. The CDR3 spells CAISGPTTSRGSRFDVGYTF. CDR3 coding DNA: TGTGCCATCAGTGGTCCCACGACTAGTCGGGGCTCTAGGTTCGATGTCGGCTACACCTTC.

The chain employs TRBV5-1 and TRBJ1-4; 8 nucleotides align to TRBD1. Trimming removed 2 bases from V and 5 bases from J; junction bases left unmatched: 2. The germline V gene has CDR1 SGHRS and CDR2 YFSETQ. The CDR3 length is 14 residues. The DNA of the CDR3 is TGCGCCAGCAGCTTCAGACAGGGGAATGAAAAACTGTTTTTT. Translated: CASSFRQGNEKLFF.

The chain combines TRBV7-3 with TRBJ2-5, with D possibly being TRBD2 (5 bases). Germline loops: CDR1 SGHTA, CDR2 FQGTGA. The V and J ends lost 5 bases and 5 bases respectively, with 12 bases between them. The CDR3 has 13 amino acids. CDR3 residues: CASSQSSGETQYF. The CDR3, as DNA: TGTGCCAGCAGCCAGTCGTCGGGGGAGACCCAGTACTTC.

CDR3 sequence reads: CASSLSGTEAFF. The CDR3 nucleotides read TGTGCCAGCAGCTTATCGGGAACTGAAGCTTTCTTT. The chain carries TRBV11-3 and TRBJ1-1, with no clear D. Trimming stripped 2 bases from V and 5 bases from J, with 6 bases between. The CDR3 sequence is 12 residues long. Germline V CDR1 and CDR2: SGHNT, YENEEA.

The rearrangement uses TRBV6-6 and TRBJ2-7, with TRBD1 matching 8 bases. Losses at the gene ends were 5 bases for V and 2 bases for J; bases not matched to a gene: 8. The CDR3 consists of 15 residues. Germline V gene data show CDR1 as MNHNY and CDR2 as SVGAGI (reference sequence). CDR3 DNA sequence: TGTGCCAGCAGTCCCCGAACAGGGGGTACCTACGAGCAGTACTTC. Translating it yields CASSPRTGGTYEQYF.

CDR3 nucleotide sequence: TGTGCCAGTAGTATCCCAGCGGACCAAGAGACCCAGTACTTC. Encoded protein: CASSIPADQETQYF. V is TRBV19 and J is TRBJ2-5, with TRBD2 as a possible D gene (5 bases). The CDR3 has 14 residues. V shed 3 bases and J shed 0 bases, with 8 bases lying between them. Germline V gene lookup returns CDR1 LNHDA and CDR2 SQIVND (reference sequence).

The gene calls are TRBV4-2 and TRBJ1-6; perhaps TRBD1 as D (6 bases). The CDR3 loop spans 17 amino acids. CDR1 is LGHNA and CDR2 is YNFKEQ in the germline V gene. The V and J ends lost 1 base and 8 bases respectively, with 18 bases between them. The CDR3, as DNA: TGTGCCAGCAGCCAAGGGGACATCGGCCGGGTTGATTCACCCCTCCACTTT. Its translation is CASSQGDIGRVDSPLHF.

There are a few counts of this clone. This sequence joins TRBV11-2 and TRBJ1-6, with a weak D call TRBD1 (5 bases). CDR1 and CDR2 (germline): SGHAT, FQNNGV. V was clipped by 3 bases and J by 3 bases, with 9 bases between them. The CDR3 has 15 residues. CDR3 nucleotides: TGTGCCAGCAGCTTGGGGGGGTTCTATAATTCACCCCTCCACTTT. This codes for CASSLGGFYNSPLHF.

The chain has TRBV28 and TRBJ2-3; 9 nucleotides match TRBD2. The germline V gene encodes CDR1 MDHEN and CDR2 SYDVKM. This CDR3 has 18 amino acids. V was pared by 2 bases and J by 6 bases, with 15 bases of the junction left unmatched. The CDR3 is CASSLPLGSGGSPDTQYF. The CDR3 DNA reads TGTGCCAGCAGTTTACCCCTAGGGAGCGGGGGGTCCCCGGATACGCAGTATTTT.

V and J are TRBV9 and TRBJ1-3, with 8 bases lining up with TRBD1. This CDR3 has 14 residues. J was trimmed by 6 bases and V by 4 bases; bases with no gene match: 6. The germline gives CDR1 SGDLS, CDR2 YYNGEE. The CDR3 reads CASSPRTGKNTIYF. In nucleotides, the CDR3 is TGTGCCAGCAGCCCTCGGACAGGGAAAAACACCATATATTTT.

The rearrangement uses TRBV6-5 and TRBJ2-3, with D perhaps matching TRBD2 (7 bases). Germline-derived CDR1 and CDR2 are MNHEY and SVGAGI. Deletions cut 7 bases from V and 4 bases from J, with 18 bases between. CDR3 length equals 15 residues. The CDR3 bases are TGTGCCAGCAAGAGTGGGGGGGGCCTGGCAGATACGCAGTATTTT. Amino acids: CASKSGGGLADTQYF.

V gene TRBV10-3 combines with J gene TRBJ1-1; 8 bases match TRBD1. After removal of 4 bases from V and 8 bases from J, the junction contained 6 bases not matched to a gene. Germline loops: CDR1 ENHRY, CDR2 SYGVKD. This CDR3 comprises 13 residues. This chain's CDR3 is CAISGRDRPEAFF. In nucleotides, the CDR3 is TGTGCCATCAGTGGCCGGGACAGGCCAGAAGCTTTCTTT.

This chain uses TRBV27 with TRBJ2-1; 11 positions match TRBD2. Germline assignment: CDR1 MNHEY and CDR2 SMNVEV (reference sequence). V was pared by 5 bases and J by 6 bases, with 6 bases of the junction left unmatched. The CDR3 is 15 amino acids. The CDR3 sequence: CASSPALAGVNEQFF. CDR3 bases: TGTGCCAGCAGTCCGGCACTAGCGGGGGTCAATGAGCAGTTCTTC.

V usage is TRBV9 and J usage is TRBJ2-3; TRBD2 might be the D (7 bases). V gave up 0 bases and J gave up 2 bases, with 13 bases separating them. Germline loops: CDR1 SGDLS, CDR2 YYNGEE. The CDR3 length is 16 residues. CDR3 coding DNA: TGTGCCAGCAGCGTAGAGGGCGGGGGCCTCACAGATACGCAGTATTTT. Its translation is CASSVEGGGLTDTQYF.

As DNA, the CDR3 is TGCGCCAGCAGTGAGCCGGGACAGGGGGGCGAGCAGTACTTC. Its translation: CASSEPGQGGEQYF. This chain uses TRBV10-2 with TRBJ2-7; 11 nucleotides match TRBD1. V lost 2 bases and J lost 6; bases outside the gene matches: 3. This CDR3 contains 14 residues. Germline lookup yields CDR1 WSHSY and CDR2 SAAADI.

CDR3 residues: CASSLSFSNQPQHF. The DNA for the CDR3 is TGTGCCAGCAGCCTGAGTTTTAGCAATCAGCCCCAGCATTTT. V usage is TRBV28 and J usage is TRBJ1-5; D is unclear. CDR3 size: 14 residues. Per the germline V gene, CDR1 is MDHEN and CDR2 is SYDVKM. V was shortened by 6 bases and J by 0 bases, with 9 bases between the two germline ends.

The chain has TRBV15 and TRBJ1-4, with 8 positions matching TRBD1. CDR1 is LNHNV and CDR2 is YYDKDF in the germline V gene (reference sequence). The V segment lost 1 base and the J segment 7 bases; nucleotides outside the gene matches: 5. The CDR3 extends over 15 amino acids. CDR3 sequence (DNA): TGTGCCACCAGCAGAGGGGGACAGGCCATTGAAAAACTGTTTTTT. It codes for CATSRGGQAIEKLFF.

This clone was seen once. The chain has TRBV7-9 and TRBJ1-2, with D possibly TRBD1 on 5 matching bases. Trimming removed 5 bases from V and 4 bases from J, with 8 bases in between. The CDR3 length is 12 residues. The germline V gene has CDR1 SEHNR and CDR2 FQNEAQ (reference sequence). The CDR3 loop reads CASSIDSYGYTF. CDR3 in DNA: TGTGCCAGCAGCATAGACAGCTATGGCTACACCTTC.

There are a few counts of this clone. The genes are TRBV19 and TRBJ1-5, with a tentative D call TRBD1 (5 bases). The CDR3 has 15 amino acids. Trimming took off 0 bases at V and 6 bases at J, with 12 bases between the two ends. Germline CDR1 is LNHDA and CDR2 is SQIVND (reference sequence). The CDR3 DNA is TGTGCCAGTAGTATAGAACGCAGGGCGGCTCAGCCCCAGCATTTT. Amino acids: CASSIERRAAQPQHF.

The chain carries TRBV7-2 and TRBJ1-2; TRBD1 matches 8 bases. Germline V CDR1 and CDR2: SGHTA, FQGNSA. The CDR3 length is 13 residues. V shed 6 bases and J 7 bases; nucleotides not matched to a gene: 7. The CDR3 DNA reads TGTGCCAGCAGTCCAGACAGGGGCGGTGGCTACACCTTC. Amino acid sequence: CASSPDRGGGYTF.

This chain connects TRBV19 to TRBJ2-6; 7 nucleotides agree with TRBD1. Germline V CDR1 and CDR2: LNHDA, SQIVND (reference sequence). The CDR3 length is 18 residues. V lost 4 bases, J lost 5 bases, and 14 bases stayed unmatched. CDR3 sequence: CASSTQGQTLARANVLTF. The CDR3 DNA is TGTGCCAGTAGTACGCAGGGACAGACGCTCGCCAGGGCCAACGTCCTGACTTTC.

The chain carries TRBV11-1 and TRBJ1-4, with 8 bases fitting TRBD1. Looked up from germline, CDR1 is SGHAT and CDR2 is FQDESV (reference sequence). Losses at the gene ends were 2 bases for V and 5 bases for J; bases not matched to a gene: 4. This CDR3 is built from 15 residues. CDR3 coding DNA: TGTGCCAGCAGCTTATCAGGGGGCGCAAATGAAAAACTGTTTTTT. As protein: CASSLSGGANEKLFF.

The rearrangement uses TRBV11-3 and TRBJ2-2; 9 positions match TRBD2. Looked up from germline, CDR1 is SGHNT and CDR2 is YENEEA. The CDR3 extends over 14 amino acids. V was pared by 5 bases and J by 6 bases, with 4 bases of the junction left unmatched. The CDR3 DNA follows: TGTGCCAGCAGCCCGGGACTAGCTCCCGGGGAGCTGTTTTTT. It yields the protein CASSPGLAPGELFF.

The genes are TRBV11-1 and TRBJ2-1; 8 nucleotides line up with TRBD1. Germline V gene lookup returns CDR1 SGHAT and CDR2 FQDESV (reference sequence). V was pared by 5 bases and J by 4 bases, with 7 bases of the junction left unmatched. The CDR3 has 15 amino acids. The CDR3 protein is CASSQGQGAYNEQFF. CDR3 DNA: TGTGCCAGCAGCCAGGGGCAGGGGGCGTACAATGAGCAGTTCTTC.

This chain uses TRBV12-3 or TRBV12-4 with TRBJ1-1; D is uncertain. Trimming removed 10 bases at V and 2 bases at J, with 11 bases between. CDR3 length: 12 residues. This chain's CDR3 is CATADVNTEAFF. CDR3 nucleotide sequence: TGTGCCACCGCGGATGTTAACACTGAAGCTTTCTTT.

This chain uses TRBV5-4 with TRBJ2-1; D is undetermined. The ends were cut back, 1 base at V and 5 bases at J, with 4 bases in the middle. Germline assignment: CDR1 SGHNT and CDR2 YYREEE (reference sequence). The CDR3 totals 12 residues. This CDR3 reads CASSLPNNEQFF. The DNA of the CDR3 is TGTGCCAGCAGCTTGCCAAACAATGAGCAGTTCTTC.

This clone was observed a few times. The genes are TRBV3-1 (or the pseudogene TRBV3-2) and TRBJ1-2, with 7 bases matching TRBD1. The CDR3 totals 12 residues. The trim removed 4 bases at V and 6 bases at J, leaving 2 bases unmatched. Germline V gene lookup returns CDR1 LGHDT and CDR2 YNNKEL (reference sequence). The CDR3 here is CASSPTGNGYTF. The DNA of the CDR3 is TGTGCCAGCAGCCCGACAGGGAATGGCTACACCTTC.